The 14 T cell receptor beta chains listed next were all sequenced from one sample in a study of cytomegalovirus exposure and HLA in healthy donors. The study ran its PCR with 60 Vbeta and 13 Jbeta primers. Sequencing used immunoSEQ multiplex PCR; TCRdb keeps in-frame clones, though not all of them. The table includes approximately 110,000 clones, roughly 85% detected once. The sequenced material came from PBMCs. Source of these receptors: a woman in her thirties or forties in good health and CMV-seronegative.

CDR3 coding DNA: TGTGCCAGCAGGAGGGCAGGGGCGAGTACTGGCTACACCTTC. The encoded protein is CASRRAGASTGYTF. The chain couples TRBV2 to TRBJ1-2, with TRBD1 as a possible D gene (6 bases). Germline values: CDR1 SNHLY, CDR2 FYNNEI. This CDR3 spans 14 amino acids. V shed 6 bases and J shed 7 bases, with 18 bases lying between them.

This clone was found a few times. CDR3 DNA sequence: TGTGCCACCAGCAGAGATATCACAGGGGTTGATGCGGATACGCAGTATTTT. It specifies CATSRDITGVDADTQYF. The chain carries TRBV15 and TRBJ2-3; TRBD1 agrees at 7 bases. J lost 6 bases, V lost 0 bases, and 12 bases had no gene match. Germline V gene sequence: CDR1 LNHNV, CDR2 YYDKDF (reference sequence). The CDR3 contains 17 residues.

The chain links TRBV30 to TRBJ1-5; D is possibly TRBD1 (5 bases). The V and J ends lost 4 bases and 3 bases respectively, with 10 bases between them. This CDR3 comprises 13 residues. Germline lookup yields CDR1 GTSNPN and CDR2 SVGIG (reference sequence). This chain's CDR3 is CAWNRGDNQPQHF. The CDR3 DNA follows: TGTGCCTGGAACCGGGGGGACAATCAGCCCCAGCATTTT.

V usage is TRBV7-2 and J usage is TRBJ2-1; 12 positions agree with TRBD2. Germline V lookup: CDR1 SGHTA, CDR2 FQGNSA. The junction had 7 bases not matched to a gene; V was cut back by 6 bases and J by 4 bases. The CDR3 has 16 amino acids. The CDR3 sequence is CASSLYGTSGYNEQFF. The CDR3 region has the DNA TGTGCCAGCAGTCTCTACGGGACTAGCGGGTACAATGAGCAGTTCTTC.

This clone came up once. The chain uses TRBV25-1 and TRBJ2-2; D may be TRBD1 (6 bases). With 3 bases removed from V and 3 bases from J, the gap between germline ends came to 8 bases. This CDR3 comprises 14 residues. Per the germline V gene, CDR1 is MGHDK and CDR2 is SYGVNS. CDR3 DNA sequence: TGTGCCAGCAGTGATCAGGGGTACACCGGGGAGCTGTTTTTT. The encoded protein is CASSDQGYTGELFF.

V and J are TRBV7-9 and TRBJ2-5, with 9 nucleotides matching TRBD2. The germline gives CDR1 SEHNR, CDR2 FQNEAQ (reference sequence). The CDR3 covers 15 residues. J was trimmed by 1 base and V by 5 bases; bases with no gene match: 5. The CDR3 bases are TGTGCCAGCAGCCTGCTAGCGGGATTCCAAGAGACCCAGTACTTC. Translating it yields CASSLLAGFQETQYF.

The genes are TRBV4-1 and TRBJ2-7, with TRBD1 as a possible D gene (5 bases). The CDR3 sequence is 14 residues long. The germline CDR1 and CDR2 sequences are MGHRA and YSYEKL. V was shortened by 1 base and J by 6 bases, with 13 bases between the two germline ends. The CDR3 spells CASSQVRKRGEQYF. In DNA form, the CDR3 reads TGCGCCAGCAGCCAAGTAAGAAAAAGGGGCGAGCAGTACTTC.

The CDR3 is CASSYTKANEQFF. Here the CDR3 DNA reads TGTGCCAGCAGTTATACTAAGGCTAATGAGCAGTTCTTC. The chain combines TRBV2 with TRBJ2-1; D gene unclear. V lost 5 bases, J lost 7 bases, and 12 bases lay in between. Germline-derived CDR1 and CDR2 are SNHLY and FYNNEI. This CDR3 has 13 amino acids.

The chain recombines TRBV5-6 with TRBJ1-1; D is uncertain. This CDR3 spans 14 amino acids. CDR1 SGHDT and CDR2 YYEEEE come from the germline V gene. The V end was cut by 0 bases, the J end by 4 bases, with 10 bases between. CDR3 bases: TGTGCCAGCAGCTTGGATATCCGCGGCACTGAAGCTTTCTTT. Protein product: CASSLDIRGTEAFF.

The chain uses TRBV10-1 and TRBJ2-1; 10 bases match TRBD2. CDR3 length: 15 amino acids. J gave up 5 bases and V 0 bases, and 1 base lay outside the gene matches. Germline CDR1 is WNHNN and CDR2 is SYGVQD (reference sequence). The CDR3 nucleotides read TGCGCCAGCAGTGAGTCGGGGACTAGCGACAATGAGCAGTTCTTC. It encodes CASSESGTSDNEQFF.

This rearrangement joins TRBV28 to TRBJ1-4; 10 nucleotides align to TRBD1. CDR1 and CDR2 from the germline V gene are MDHEN and SYDVKM. The length of the CDR3 is 15 residues. The ends lost 5 bases at V and 7 bases at J; junction bases unmatched: 7. This CDR3 reads CASSRSGTGVEKLFF. The CDR3 coding sequence is TGTGCCAGCAGTCGGTCCGGGACAGGGGTTGAAAAACTGTTTTTT.

This clone was recorded once. The chain joins TRBV30 to TRBJ1-4; 8 nucleotides align to TRBD1. J was trimmed by 8 bases and V by 2 bases; bases with no gene match: 4. This CDR3 comprises 13 residues. Germline V gene sequence: CDR1 GTSNPN, CDR2 SVGIG (reference sequence). CDR3 protein: CAWSKDRAEKLFF. The DNA for the CDR3 is TGTGCCTGGAGTAAGGACAGGGCCGAAAAACTGTTTTTT.

This clone was seen only once. The V call is TRBV27, the J call TRBJ2-7, with TRBD1 identical over 9 bases. CDR3 size: 13 residues. The trim removed 2 bases at V and 4 bases at J, leaving 0 bases unmatched. The germline CDR1 and CDR2 sequences are MNHEY and SMNVEV (reference sequence). CDR3 region: CASSLGTGYEQYF. The CDR3 bases are TGTGCCAGCAGTTTAGGGACAGGGTACGAGCAGTACTTC.

The rearrangement joins TRBV30 to TRBJ1-6, with 10 bases lining up with TRBD1. Unmatched junction bases numbered 3, after V lost 7 bases and J lost 9 bases. Germline V gives CDR1 GTSNPN, CDR2 SVGIG (reference sequence). This CDR3 is built from 12 residues. The CDR3 sequence: CASDRGGSPLHF. For the CDR3, the DNA is TGTGCCTCGGACAGGGGGGGTTCACCCCTCCACTTT.